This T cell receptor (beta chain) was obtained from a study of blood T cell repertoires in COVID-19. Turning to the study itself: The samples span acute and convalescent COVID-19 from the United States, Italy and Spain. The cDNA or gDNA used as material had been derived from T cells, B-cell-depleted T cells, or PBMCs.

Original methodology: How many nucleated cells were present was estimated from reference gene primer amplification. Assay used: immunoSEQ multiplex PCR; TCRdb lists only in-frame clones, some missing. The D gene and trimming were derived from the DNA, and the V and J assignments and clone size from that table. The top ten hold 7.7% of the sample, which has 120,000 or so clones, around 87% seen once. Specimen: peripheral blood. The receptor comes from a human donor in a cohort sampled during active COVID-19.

The CDR3 nucleotides are TGTGCCAGCAGCCTAACAGGGAGTGCCACTGAAGCTTTCTTT. Translation gives CASSLTGSATEAFF. The chain is built from TRBV7-9 and TRBJ1-1; the D gene is possibly TRBD1 (6 bases). The CDR3 spans 14 residues. Trimming cost V 5 bases and J 4 bases, with 14 bases left between them. Looked up from germline, CDR1 is SEHNR and CDR2 is FQNEAQ (reference sequence).